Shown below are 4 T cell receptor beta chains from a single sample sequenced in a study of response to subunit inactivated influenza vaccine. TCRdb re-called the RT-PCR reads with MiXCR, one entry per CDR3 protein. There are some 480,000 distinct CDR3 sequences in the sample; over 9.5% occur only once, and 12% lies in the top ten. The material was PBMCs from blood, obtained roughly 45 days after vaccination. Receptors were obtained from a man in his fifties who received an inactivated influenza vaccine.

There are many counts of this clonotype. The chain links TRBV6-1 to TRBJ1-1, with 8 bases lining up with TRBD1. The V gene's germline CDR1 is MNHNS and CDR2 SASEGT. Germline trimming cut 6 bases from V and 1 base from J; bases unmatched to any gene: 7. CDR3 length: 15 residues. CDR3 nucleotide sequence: TGTGCCAGCAGGGGCGGACAGGGCCAGAACACTGAAGCTTTCTTT. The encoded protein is CASRGGQGQNTEAFF.

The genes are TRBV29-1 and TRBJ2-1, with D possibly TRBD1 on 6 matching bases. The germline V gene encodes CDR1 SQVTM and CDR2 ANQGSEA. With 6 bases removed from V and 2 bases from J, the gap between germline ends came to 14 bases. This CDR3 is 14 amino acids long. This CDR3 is CSVVVQGTYNEQFF. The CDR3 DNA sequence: TGCAGCGTCGTAGTCCAGGGGACCTACAATGAGCAGTTCTTC.

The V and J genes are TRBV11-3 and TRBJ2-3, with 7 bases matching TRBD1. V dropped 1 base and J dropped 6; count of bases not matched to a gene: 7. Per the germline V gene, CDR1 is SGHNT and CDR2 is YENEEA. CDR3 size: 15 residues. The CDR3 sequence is CASSLGQGSSDTQYF. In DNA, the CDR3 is TGTGCCAGCAGCTTAGGACAGGGAAGTTCGGATACGCAGTATTTT.

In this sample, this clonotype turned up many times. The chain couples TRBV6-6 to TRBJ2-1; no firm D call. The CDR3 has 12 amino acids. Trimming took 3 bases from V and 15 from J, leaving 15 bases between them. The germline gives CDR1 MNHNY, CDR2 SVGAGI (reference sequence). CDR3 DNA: TGTGCCAGCAGTTATGTCTCTGGAAACGCGTTCTTC. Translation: CASSYVSGNAFF.